The sequence of this T cell receptor (beta chain) was determined in a study of technical replicates of blood from a few donors. Sequencing used immunoSEQ multiplex PCR; TCRdb keeps in-frame clones, though not all of them. The top ten hold 0.2% to 0.25% of the sample, which has 95,000 to 100,000 clones, nearly 96% seen once. The CDR3 is 13 residues long. Trimming removed 8 bases from V and 1 base from J, with 9 bases in between. Germline V gene lookup returns CDR1 MDHEN and CDR2 SYDVKM. This rearrangement joins TRBV28 to TRBJ1-5; D is ambiguous. Sequenced: T cells isolated from PBMCs. The sequence came from a human donor in good health. The CDR3 reads CASRGGSNQPQHF. As DNA, the CDR3 is TGTGCCAGCCGTGGAGGGAGCAATCAGCCCCAGCATTTT.